This T cell receptor (beta chain) was captured by sequencing in a study of cytomegalovirus exposure and HLA in healthy donors. Findings and caveats of the study: An analysis done earlier found most TCR beta V segments productive about 90% or about 30% of the time.

In the case of this clone: Its antigen is currently unknown.

The germline V gene has CDR1 MNHNY and CDR2 SVGAGI (reference sequence). The V and J ends lost 8 bases and 4 bases, in that order; junction bases with no gene match: 8. CDR3 length equals 15 residues. PCR employed 60 Vbeta and 13 Jbeta primers. The method was immunoSEQ multiplex PCR; TCRdb's version includes in-frame clones alone and lacks a portion of them. This sample has 170,000 or so clones, with 75% to 90% found just once. The chain carries TRBV6-6 and TRBJ2-3, with 11 bases fitting TRBD2. The sequence derives from a man aged 25 to 40 in good health and CMV-seropositive. The sample comprised PBMCs. The CDR3 region is CASASSGGKADTQYF. The CDR3 region has the DNA TGTGCCAGCGCCTCTAGCGGGGGGAAGGCAGATACGCAGTATTTT.